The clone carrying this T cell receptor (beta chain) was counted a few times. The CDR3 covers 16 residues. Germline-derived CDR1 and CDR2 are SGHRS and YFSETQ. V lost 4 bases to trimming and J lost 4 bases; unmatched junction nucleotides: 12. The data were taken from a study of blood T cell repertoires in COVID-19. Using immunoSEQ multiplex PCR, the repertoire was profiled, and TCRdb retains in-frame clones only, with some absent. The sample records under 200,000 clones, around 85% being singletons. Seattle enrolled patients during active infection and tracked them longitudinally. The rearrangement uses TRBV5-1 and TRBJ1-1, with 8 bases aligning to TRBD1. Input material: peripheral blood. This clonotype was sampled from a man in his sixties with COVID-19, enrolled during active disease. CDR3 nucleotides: TGCGCCAGCAGCCACAGACAGGGGACGAGTGGCACTGAAGCTTTCTTT. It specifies CASSHRQGTSGTEAFF.